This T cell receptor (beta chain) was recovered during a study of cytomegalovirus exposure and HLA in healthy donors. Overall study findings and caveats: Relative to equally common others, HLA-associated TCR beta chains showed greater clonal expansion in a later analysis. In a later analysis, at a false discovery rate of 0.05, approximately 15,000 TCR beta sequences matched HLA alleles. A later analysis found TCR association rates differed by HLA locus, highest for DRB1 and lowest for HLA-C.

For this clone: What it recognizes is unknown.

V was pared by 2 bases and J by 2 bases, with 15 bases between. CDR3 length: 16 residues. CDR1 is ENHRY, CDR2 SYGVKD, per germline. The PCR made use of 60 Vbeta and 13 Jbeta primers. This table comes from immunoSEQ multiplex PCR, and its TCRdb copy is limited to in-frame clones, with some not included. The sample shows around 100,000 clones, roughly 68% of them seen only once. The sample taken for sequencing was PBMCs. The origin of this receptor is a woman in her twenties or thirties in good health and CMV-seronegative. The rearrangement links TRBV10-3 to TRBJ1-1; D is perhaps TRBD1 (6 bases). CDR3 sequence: CAISENGQPPNTEAFF. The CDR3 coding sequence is TGTGCCATCAGTGAGAACGGACAGCCACCAAACACTGAAGCTTTCTTT.